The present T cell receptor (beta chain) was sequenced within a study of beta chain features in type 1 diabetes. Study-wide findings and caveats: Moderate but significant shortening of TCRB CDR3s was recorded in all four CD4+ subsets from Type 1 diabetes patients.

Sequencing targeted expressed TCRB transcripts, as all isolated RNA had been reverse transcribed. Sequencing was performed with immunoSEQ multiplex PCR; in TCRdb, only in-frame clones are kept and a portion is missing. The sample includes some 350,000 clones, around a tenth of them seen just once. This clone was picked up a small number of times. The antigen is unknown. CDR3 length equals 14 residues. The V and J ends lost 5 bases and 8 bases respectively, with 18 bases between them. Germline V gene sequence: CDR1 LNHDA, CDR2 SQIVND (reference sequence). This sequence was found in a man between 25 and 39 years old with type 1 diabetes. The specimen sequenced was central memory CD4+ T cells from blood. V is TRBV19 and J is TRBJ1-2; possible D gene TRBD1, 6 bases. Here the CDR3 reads CASSGQTGSGGYTF. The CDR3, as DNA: TGTGCCAGTAGTGGCCAGACAGGTTCCGGCGGCTACACCTTC. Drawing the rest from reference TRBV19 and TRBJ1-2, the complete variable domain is DGGITQSPKYLFRKEGQNVTLSCEQNLNHDAMYWYRQDPGQGLRLIYYSQIVNDFQKGDIAEGYSVSREKKESFPLTVTSAQKNPTAFYLCASSGQTGSGGYTFGSGTRLTVV.